The clone carrying this T cell receptor (beta chain) is a singleton in its sample. The method was immunoSEQ multiplex PCR; TCRdb's version includes in-frame clones alone and lacks a portion of them. The repertoire consists of about 62,000 clones, with approximately 87% occurring once and the leading ten covering 5.2%. The entry originates in a study of technical replicates of blood from a handful of donors. The V end was cut by 4 bases, the J end by 2 bases, with 13 bases between. Germline CDR1 SGHTA, CDR2 FQGTGA. This CDR3 has 15 amino acids. This chain uses TRBV7-3 with TRBJ2-3, with TRBD1 as a possible D gene (5 bases). The receptor was derived from a human donor in good health. Some clones in this sample may be carry-over from other donors' samples. Material: PBMCs. For the CDR3, the DNA is TGTGCCAGCAGCTCTTTGGGGCGGAACACAGATACGCAGTATTTT. Translating it yields CASSSLGRNTDTQYF.